This TCR beta chain was sequenced in a study of blood T cells in healthy people across ages. Overall study context: Per two T cells, about one barcoded beta molecule was captured through template switching. The study's findings and limits: Unsorted PBMC input precluded a conclusive naive versus antigen-experienced comparison. Per million T cells, TCR beta diversity dropped roughly linearly as age increased.

PCR was performed a second time for about 7 to 11 cycles using a sample-barcoded 5' primer and a J-beta primer mix. Each cDNA molecule was tagged by a template-switch adaptor that had 12 random nucleotides. TCRdb passed the 5' RACE reads through MiXCR, listing each CDR3 protein once. The table records 1.5 million to 2 million distinct CDR3 sequences, roughly 30% of them present only once. As concerns this clonotype: As yet, its antigen is unknown.

Germline CDR1 is SGHRS and CDR2 is YFSETQ. The CDR3 runs to 14 residues. The germline V and J ends were trimmed by 3 bases and 10 bases, with 17 bases remaining between them. The clonotype originates from a woman in her 30s in good health. V gene TRBV5-1 combines with J gene TRBJ2-1, with D possibly TRBD1 on 6 matching bases. The specimen sequenced was blood. The DNA of the CDR3 is TGCGCCAGCAGCTGGGGGCAGGGGATAAGCGAGCAGTTCTTC. This encodes CASSWGQGISEQFF.